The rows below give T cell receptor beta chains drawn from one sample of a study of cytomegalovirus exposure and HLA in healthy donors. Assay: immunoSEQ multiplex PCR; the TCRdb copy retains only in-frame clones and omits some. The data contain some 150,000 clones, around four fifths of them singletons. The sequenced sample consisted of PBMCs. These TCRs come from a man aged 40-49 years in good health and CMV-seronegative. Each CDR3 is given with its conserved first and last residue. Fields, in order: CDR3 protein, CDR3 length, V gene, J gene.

CDR3: CASSLWLGLAGEDDTQYF; length: 18; V: TRBV5-6; J: TRBJ2-3
CDR3: CASAPTASYGYTF; length: 13; V: TRBV19; J: TRBJ1-2
CDR3: CASSPPVDLRGREQFF; length: 16; V: TRBV7-8; J: TRBJ2-1
CDR3: CASSSGLAGGPRGDTQYF; length: 18; V: TRBV7-6; J: TRBJ2-3
CDR3: CASSLDRGSYEQYF; length: 14; V: TRBV28; J: TRBJ2-7
CDR3: CASSVEWGGEQYF; length: 13; V: TRBV9; J: TRBJ2-7
CDR3: CASTPVGGGSSYEQYF; length: 16; V: TRBV5-6; J: TRBJ2-7
CDR3: CASSLDGYNEQFF; length: 13; V: TRBV7-2; J: TRBJ2-1
CDR3: CASTPGRGGISGELFF; length: 16; V: TRBV2; J: TRBJ2-2
CDR3: CASSQGQGFYEQYF; length: 14; V: TRBV4-2; J: TRBJ2-7
CDR3: CAISEAGQGEQYF; length: 13; V: TRBV10-3; J: -
CDR3: CAGSSPGLAGNTGELFF; length: 17; V: TRBV5-4; J: TRBJ2-2
CDR3: CASSLLGRGTDTQYF; length: 15; V: TRBV7-2; J: TRBJ2-3
CDR3: CASSDRGNQPQHF; length: 13; V: TRBV2; J: TRBJ1-5
CDR3: CASSPSTVPFNYGYTF; length: 16; V: TRBV7-6; J: TRBJ1-2
CDR3: CASSWTGSSNQPQHF; length: 15; V: TRBV19; J: TRBJ1-5
CDR3: CASSIRDRAQETQYF; length: 15; V: TRBV5-6; J: TRBJ2-5
CDR3: CAGGMAGICNEQFF; length: 14; V: TRBV7-3; J: TRBJ2-1
CDR3: CASSLGLAGDEQYF; length: 14; V: TRBV6-5; J: TRBJ2-7
CDR3: CASSGTSYNEQFF; length: 13; V: TRBV5-4; J: TRBJ2-1
CDR3: CASSDSQGETQYF; length: 13; V: TRBV6-4; J: TRBJ2-5
CDR3: CSSSPGQEAYF; length: 11; V: TRBV7-9; J: TRBJ2-7
CDR3: CASGAGRLAEQYF; length: 13; V: TRBV6-1; J: TRBJ2-7
CDR3: CASSWAPTGNYNEQFF; length: 16; V: TRBV5-1; J: TRBJ2-1
CDR3: CASRGQGGNTGELFF; length: 15; V: TRBV19; J: TRBJ2-2
CDR3: CASSTRTGGDGYTF; length: 14; V: TRBV14; J: TRBJ1-2
CDR3: CASSWRDSQETQYF; length: 14; V: TRBV28; J: TRBJ2-5
CDR3: CASSLQGIRFTGELFF; length: 16; V: TRBV5-4; J: TRBJ2-2
CDR3: CASSLQGQGNTEAFF; length: 15; V: TRBV11-2; J: TRBJ1-1
CDR3: CASSEWAGSTGELFF; length: 15; V: TRBV6-1; J: TRBJ2-2
CDR3: CASSRYSVAGGPGSYNEQFF; length: 20; V: TRBV4-3; J: TRBJ2-1
CDR3: CASSLDIYNSPLHF; length: 14; V: TRBV5-1; J: TRBJ1-6
CDR3: CAWTVSGRDTGELFF; length: 15; V: TRBV30; J: TRBJ2-2
CDR3: CAISGVGARTGELFF; length: 15; V: TRBV10-3; J: TRBJ2-2
CDR3: CASSPNRGLVNQPQHF; length: 16; V: TRBV7-2; J: TRBJ1-5
CDR3: CASSGPQAGGQPQHF; length: 15; V: TRBV2; J: TRBJ1-5
CDR3: CASRSGALRGDTQYF; length: 15; V: TRBV2; J: TRBJ2-3
CDR3: CATSRDRQETQYF; length: 13; V: TRBV15; J: TRBJ2-5
CDR3: CAISETGSSNQPQHF; length: 15; V: TRBV10-3; J: TRBJ1-5
CDR3: CASSRSMGGARETQYF; length: 16; V: TRBV4-1; J: TRBJ2-5
CDR3: CASSSSGSSYEQYF; length: 14; V: TRBV9; J: TRBJ2-7
CDR3: CSVERQDEQYF; length: 11; V: TRBV29-1; J: TRBJ2-7
CDR3: CASSFGGQGITSGYEQYF; length: 18; V: TRBV7-2; J: TRBJ2-7
CDR3: CAISGPYYEQYF; length: 12; V: TRBV10-3; J: TRBJ2-7
CDR3: CASSQIPGTDTQYF; length: 14; V: TRBV4-1; J: TRBJ2-3
CDR3: CASSLLPGNSPLHF; length: 14; V: TRBV5-6; J: TRBJ1-6
CDR3: CSVRTSGRPEQFF; length: 13; V: TRBV29-1; J: TRBJ2-1
CDR3: CASNPGRGEQFF; length: 12; V: TRBV9; J: TRBJ2-1
CDR3: CASTLLGGQSNEKLFF; length: 16; V: TRBV2; J: TRBJ1-4
CDR3: CSANAGYTIYF; length: 11; V: TRBV20-1; J: TRBJ1-3